This T cell receptor (beta chain) was sequenced for a study of cytomegalovirus exposure and HLA in healthy donors. Findings and caveats of the study: Rarity characterized most TCR sequences, yet some public TCRs appeared in many donors. Under in vitro conditions, a few CMV-associated chains were confirmed as specific for CMV antigens.

This table comes from immunoSEQ multiplex PCR, and its TCRdb copy is limited to in-frame clones, with some not included. Altogether 350,000 or so clones are present, just over 85% being singletons, with the ten largest covering about 0.8%. Comments on this clone: Its antigen is not identified.

This CDR3 contains 12 residues. With 5 bases removed from V and 7 bases from J, the gap between germline ends came to 12 bases. Looked up from germline, CDR1 is SGDLS and CDR2 is YYNGEE. The sequencing sample was made of PBMCs. This TCR was sampled from a woman aged 18-29 years in good health and CMV-seronegative. The chain links TRBV9 to TRBJ1-2; weak D call: TRBD1 (6 bases). DNA of the CDR3: TGTGCCAGCAGATCAGGGGCGACTGGCTACACCTTC. It encodes CASRSGATGYTF.